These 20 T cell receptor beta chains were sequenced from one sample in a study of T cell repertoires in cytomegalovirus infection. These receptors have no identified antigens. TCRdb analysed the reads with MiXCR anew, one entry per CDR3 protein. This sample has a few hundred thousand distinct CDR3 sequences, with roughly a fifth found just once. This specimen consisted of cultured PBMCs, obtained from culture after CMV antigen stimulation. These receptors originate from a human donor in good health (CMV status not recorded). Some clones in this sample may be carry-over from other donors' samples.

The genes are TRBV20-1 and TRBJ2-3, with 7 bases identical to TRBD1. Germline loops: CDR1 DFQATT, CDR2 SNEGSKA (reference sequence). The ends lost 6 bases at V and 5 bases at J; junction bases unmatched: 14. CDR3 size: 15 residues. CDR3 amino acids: CSAPNRGRGGDTQYF. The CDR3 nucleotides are TGCAGTGCGCCAAACAGGGGACGGGGTGGAGATACGCAGTATTTT.

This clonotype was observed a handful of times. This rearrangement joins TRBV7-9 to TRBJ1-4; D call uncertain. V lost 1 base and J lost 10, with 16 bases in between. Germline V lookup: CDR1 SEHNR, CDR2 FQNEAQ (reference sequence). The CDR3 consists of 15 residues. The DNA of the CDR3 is TGTGCCAGCAGCTTAGACGGCCTCAAGCCCGGAAAACTGTTTTTT. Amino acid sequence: CASSLDGLKPGKLFF.

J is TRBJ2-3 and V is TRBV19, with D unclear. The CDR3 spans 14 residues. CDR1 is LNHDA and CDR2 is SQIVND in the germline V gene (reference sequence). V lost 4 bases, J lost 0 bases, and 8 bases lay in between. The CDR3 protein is CASSNTASTDTQYF. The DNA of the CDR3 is TGTGCCAGTAGTAACACTGCCAGCACAGATACGCAGTATTTT.

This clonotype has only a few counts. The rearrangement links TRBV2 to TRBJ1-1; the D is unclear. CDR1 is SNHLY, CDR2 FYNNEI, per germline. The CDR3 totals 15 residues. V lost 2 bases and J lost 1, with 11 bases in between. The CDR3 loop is CASSESPSRNTEAFF. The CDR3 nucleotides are TGTGCCAGCAGTGAATCGCCAAGTAGGAACACTGAAGCTTTCTTT.

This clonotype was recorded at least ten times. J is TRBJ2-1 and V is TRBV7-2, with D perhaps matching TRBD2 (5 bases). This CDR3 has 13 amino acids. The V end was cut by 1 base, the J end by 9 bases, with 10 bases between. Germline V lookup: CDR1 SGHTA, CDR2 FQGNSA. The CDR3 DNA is TGTGCCAGCAGCTTAGTTAGTAGCGTTGAGCAGTTCTTC. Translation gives CASSLVSSVEQFF.

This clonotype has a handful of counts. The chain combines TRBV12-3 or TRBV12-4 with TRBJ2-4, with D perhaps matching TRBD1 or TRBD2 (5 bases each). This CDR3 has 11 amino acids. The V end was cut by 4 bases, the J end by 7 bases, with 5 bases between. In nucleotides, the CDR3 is TGTGCCAGCAGTTGGGGGAACATTCAGTACTTC. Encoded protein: CASSWGNIQYF.

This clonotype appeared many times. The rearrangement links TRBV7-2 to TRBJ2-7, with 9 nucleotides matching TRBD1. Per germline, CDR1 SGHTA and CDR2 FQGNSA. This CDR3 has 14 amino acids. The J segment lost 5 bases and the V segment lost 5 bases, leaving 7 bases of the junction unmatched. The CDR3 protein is CASSGGQGIHEQYF. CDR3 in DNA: TGTGCCAGCAGCGGGGGACAGGGTATTCACGAGCAGTACTTC.

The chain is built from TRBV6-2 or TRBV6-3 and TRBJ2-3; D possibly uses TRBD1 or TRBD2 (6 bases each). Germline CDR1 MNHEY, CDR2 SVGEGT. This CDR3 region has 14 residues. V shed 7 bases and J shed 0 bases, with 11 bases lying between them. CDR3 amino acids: CASNGGRSTDTQYF. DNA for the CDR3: TGTGCCAGCAACGGGGGCAGGAGCACAGATACGCAGTATTTT.

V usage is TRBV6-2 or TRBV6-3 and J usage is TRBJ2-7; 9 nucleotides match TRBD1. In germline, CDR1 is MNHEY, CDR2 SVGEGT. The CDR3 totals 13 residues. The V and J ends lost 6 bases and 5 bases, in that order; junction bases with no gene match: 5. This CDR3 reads CASRGTGKNEQYV. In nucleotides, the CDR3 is TGTGCCAGCAGGGGGACAGGGAAGAACGAGCAGTACGTC.

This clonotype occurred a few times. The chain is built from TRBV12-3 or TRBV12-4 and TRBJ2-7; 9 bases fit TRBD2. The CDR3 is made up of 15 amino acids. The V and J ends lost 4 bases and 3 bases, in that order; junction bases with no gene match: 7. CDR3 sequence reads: CASSSETSGYYEQYF. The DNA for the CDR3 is TGTGCCAGCAGTTCGGAGACTAGCGGTTACTACGAGCAGTACTTC.

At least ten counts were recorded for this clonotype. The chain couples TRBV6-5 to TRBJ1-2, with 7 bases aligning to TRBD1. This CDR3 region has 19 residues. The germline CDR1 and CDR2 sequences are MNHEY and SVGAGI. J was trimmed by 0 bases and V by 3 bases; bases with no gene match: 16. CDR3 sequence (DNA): TGTGCCAGCAGTTATAGTTGGACAGGAGTCAGAACGCCTAACTATGGCTACACCTTC. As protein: CASSYSWTGVRTPNYGYTF.

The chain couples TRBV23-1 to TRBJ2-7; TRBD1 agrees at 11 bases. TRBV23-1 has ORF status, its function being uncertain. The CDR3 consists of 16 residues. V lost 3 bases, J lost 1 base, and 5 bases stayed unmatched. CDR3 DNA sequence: TGCGCCAGCAGTCATTGGGACAGGGGGTTTTCCTACGAGCAGTACGTC. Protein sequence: CASSHWDRGFSYEQYV.

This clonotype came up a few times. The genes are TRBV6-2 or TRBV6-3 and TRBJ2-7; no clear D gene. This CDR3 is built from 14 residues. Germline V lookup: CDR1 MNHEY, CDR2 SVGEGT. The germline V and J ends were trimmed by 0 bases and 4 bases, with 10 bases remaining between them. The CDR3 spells CASSYSIGQYEQYV. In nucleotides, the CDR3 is TGTGCCAGCAGTTACTCGATCGGTCAGTACGAGCAGTACGTC.

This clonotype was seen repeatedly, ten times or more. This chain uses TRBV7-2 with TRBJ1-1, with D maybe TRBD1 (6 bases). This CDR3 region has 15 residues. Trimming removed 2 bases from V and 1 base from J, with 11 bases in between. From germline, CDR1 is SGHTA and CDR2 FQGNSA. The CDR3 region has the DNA TGTGCCAGCAGCTTATTTGTCAGGGGGAACACTGAAGCTTTCTTT. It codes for CASSLFVRGNTEAFF.

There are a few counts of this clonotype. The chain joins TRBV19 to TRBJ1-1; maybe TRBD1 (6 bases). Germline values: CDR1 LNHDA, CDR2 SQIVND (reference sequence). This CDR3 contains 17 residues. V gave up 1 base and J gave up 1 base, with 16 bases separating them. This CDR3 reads CASSIAPGTRENTEAFF. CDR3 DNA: TGTGCCAGTAGTATAGCCCCGGGGACACGAGAGAACACTGAAGCTTTCTTT.

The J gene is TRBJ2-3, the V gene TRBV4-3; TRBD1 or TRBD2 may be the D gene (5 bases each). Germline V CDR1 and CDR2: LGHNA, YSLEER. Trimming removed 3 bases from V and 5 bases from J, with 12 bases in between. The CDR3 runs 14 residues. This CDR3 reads CASSQGVGRDTQYF. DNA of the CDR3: TGCGCCAGCAGCCAGGGGGTTGGTAGAGATACGCAGTATTTT.

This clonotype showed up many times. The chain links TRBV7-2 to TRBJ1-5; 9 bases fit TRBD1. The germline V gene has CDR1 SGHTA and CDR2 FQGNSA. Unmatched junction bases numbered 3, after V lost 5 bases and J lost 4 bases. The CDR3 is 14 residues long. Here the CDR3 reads CASSPDRGNQPQHF. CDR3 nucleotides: TGTGCCAGCAGCCCGGACAGGGGTAATCAGCCCCAGCATTTT.

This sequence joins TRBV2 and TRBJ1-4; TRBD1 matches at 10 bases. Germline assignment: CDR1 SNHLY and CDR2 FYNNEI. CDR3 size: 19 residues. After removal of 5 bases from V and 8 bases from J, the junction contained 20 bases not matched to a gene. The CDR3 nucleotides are TGTGCCAGCAGTCCTTATCCCCGGGACAGGGGCGGCGTGGGCGAAAAACTGTTTTTT. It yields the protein CASSPYPRDRGGVGEKLFF.

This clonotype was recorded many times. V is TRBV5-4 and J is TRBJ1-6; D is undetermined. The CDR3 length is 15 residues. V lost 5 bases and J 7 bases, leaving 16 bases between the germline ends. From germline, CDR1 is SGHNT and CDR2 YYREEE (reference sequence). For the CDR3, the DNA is TGTGCCAGCAGGGAAGGAGCGAATCCCAATTCACCCCTCCACTTT. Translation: CASREGANPNSPLHF.

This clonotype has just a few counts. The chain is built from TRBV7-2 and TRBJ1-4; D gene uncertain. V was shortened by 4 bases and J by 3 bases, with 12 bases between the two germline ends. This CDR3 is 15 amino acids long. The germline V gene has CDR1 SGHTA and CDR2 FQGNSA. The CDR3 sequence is CASSSPKGSNEKLFF. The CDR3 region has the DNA TGTGCCAGCAGCTCTCCAAAGGGCTCTAATGAAAAACTGTTTTTT.